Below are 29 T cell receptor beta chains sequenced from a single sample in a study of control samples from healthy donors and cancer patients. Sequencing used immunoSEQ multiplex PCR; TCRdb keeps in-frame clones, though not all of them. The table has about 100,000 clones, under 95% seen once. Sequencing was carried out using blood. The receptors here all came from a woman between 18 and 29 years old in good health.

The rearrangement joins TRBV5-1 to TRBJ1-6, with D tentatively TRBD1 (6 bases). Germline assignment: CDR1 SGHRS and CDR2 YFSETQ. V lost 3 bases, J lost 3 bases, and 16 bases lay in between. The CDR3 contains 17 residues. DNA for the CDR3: TGCGCCAGCAGCTCGGAACCGACAGGAAACTATAATTCACCCCTCCACTTT. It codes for CASSSEPTGNYNSPLHF.

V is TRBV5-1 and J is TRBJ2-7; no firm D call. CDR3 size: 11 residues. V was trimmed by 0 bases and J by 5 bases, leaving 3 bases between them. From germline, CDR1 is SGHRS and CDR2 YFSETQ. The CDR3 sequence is CASSLEDEQYF. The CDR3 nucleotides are TGCGCCAGCAGCTTGGAGGACGAGCAGTACTTC.

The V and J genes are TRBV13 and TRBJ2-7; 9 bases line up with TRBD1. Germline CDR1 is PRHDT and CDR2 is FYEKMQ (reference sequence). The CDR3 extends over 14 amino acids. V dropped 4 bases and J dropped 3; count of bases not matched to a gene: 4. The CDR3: CASSYRDRVYEQYF. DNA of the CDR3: TGTGCCAGCAGCTACCGGGACAGGGTCTACGAGCAGTACTTC.

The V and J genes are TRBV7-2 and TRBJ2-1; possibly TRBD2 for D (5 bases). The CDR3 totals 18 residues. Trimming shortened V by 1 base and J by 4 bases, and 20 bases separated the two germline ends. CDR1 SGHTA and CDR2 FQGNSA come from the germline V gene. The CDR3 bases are TGTGCCAGCAGCTTAGGAGGGTCCGGATGGGGTGGTTACAATGAGCAGTTCTTC. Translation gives CASSLGGSGWGGYNEQFF.

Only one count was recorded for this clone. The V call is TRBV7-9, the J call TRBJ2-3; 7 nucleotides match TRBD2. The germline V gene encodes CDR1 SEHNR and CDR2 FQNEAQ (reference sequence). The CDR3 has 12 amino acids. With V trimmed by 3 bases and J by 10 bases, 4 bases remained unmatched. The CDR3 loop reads CASSFSGGAQYF. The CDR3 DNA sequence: TGTGCCAGCAGCTTTTCGGGGGGAGCGCAGTATTTT.

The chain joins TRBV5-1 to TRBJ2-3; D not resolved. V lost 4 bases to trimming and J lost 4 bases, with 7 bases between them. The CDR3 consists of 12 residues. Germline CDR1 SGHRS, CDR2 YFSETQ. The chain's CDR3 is CASSIDADTQYF. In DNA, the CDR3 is TGCGCCAGCAGCATCGACGCAGATACGCAGTATTTT.

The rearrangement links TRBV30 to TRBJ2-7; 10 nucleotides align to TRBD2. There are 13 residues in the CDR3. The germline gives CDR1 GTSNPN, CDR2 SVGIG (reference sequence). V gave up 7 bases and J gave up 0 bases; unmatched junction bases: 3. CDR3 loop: CAFSGGFSYEQYF. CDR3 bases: TGTGCCTTTAGCGGGGGGTTCTCCTACGAGCAGTACTTC.

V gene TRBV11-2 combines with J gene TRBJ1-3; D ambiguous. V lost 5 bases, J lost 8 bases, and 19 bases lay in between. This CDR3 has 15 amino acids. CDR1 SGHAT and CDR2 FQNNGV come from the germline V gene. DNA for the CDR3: TGTGCCAGCAGCCCCGGCGGGGTTAGGCCGCACACCATATATTTT. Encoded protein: CASSPGGVRPHTIYF.

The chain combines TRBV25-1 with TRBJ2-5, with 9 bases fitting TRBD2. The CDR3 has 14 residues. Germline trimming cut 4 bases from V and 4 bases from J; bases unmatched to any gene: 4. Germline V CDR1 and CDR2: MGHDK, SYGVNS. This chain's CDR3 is CASSASGVGETQYF. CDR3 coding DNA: TGTGCCAGCAGTGCTAGCGGGGTAGGAGAGACCCAGTACTTC.

The CDR3 is CASSYEIRGRPNEKLFF. The DNA for the CDR3 is TGTGCCAGCAGTTACGAAATCCGGGGGCGCCCTAATGAAAAACTGTTTTTT. This chain connects TRBV6-2 or TRBV6-3 to TRBJ1-4; D is possibly TRBD1 (6 bases). Germline CDR1 MNHEY, CDR2 SVGEGT. The V and J ends lost 2 bases and 3 bases respectively, with 16 bases between them. This CDR3 spans 17 amino acids.

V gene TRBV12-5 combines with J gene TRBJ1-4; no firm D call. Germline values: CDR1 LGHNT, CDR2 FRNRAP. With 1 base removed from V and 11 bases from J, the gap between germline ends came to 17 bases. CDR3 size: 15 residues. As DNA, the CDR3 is TGTGCTAGTGGTTTGGGTAACGCCAAGGGTGGGAAACTGTTTTTT. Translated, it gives CASGLGNAKGGKLFF.

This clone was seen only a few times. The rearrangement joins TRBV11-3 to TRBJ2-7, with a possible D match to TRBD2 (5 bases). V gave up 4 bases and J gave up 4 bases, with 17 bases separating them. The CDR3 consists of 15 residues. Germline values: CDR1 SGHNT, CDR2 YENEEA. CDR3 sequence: CASSSLGETFYEQYF. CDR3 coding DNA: TGTGCCAGCAGCTCTCTTGGGGAGACTTTTTACGAGCAGTACTTC.

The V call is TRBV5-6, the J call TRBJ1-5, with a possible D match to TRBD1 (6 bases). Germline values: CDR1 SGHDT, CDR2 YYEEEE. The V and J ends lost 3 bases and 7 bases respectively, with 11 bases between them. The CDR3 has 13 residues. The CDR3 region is CASSSGTLQPQHF. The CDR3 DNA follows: TGTGCCAGCAGCTCCGGGACACTGCAGCCCCAGCATTTT.

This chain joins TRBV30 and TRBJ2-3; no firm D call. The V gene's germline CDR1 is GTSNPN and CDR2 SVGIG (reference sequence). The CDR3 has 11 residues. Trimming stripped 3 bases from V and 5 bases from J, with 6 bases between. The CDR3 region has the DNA TGTGCCTGGAGATTGGGAGATACGCAGTATTTT. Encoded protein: CAWRLGDTQYF.

The CDR3: CASSIGLGLETQYF. CDR3 in DNA: TGTGCCAGTAGTATTGGGCTAGGTCTAGAGACCCAGTACTTC. V and J are TRBV19 and TRBJ2-5; no clear D. CDR3 length equals 14 residues. The germline CDR1 and CDR2 sequences are LNHDA and SQIVND (reference sequence). V gave up 3 bases and J gave up 4 bases, with 12 bases separating them.

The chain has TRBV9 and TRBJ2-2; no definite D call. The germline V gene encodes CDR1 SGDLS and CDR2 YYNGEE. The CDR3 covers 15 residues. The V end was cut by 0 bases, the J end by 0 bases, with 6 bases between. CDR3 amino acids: CASSVEGTNTGELFF. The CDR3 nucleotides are TGTGCCAGCAGCGTAGAGGGCACGAACACCGGGGAGCTGTTTTTT.

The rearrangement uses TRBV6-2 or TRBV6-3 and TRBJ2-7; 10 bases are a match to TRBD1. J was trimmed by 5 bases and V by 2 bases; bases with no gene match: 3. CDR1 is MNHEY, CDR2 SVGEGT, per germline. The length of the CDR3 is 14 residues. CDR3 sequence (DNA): TGTGCCAGCAGTTACGCCGACAGGGGGCACGAGCAGTACTTC. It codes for CASSYADRGHEQYF.

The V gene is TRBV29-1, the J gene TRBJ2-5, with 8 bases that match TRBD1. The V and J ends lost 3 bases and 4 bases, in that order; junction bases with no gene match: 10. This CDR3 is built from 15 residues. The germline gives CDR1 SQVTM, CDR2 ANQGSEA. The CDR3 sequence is CSVEVWTGIGETQYF. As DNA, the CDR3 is TGCAGCGTTGAGGTTTGGACAGGGATTGGAGAGACCCAGTACTTC.

The DNA of the CDR3 is TGTGCCAGCAGTCAACACAGGGGGGCCGGGGAGCTGTTTTTT. The encoded protein is CASSQHRGAGELFF. V is TRBV28 and J is TRBJ2-2; 8 bases map to TRBD1. V was clipped by 5 bases and J by 6 bases; unmatched bases: 5. CDR1 is MDHEN and CDR2 is SYDVKM in the germline V gene. CDR3 length: 14 amino acids. The full variable domain, rest sourced from reference TRBV28 and TRBJ2-2, is DVKVTQSSRYLVKRTGEKVFLECVQDMDHENMFWYRQDPGLGLRLIYFSYDVKMKEKGDIPEGYSVSREKKERFSLILESASTNQTSMYLCASSQHRGAGELFFGEGSRLTVL.

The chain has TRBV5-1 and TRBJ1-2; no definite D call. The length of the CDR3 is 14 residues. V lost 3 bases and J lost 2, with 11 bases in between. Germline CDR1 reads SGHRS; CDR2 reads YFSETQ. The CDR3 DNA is TGCGCCAGCAGCTCCCTCGAGTGGAACTATGGCTACACCTTC. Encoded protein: CASSSLEWNYGYTF.

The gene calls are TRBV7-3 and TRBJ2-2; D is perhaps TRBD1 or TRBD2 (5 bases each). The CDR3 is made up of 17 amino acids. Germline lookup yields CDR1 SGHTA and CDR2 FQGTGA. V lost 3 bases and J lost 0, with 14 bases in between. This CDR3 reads CASSLSTGRPNTGELFF. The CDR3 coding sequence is TGTGCCAGCAGCTTGAGCACGGGACGACCGAACACCGGGGAGCTGTTTTTT.

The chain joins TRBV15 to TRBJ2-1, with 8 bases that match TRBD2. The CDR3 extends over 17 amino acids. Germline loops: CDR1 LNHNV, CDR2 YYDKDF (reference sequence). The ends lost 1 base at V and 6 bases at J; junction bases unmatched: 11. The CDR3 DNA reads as TGTGCCACCAGCAGAGGAGCCCCTCGGGGGGGACTCAATGAGCAGTTCTTC. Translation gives CATSRGAPRGGLNEQFF. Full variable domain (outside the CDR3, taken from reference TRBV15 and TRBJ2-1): DAMVIQNPRYQVTQFGKPVTLSCSQTLNHNVMYWYQQKSSQAPKLLFHYYDKDFNNEADTPDNFQSRRPNTSFCFLDIRSPGLGDTAMYLCATSRGAPRGGLNEQFFGPGTRLTVL.

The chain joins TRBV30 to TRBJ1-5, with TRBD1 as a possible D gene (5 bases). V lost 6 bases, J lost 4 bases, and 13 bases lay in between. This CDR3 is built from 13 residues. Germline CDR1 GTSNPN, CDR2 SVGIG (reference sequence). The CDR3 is CACNAGGNQPQHF. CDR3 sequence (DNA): TGTGCCTGTAACGCTGGGGGAAATCAGCCCCAGCATTTT. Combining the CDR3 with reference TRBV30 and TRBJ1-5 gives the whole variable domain SQTIHQWPATLVQPVGSPLSLECTVEGTSNPNLYWYRQAAGRGLQLLFYSVGIGQISSEVPQNLSASRPQDRQFILSSKKLLLSDSGFYLCACNAGGNQPQHFGDGTRLSIL.

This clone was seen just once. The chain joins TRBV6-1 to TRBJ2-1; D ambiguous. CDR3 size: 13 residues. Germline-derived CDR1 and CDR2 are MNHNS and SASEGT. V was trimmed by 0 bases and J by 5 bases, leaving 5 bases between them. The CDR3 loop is CASSEAEHNEQFF. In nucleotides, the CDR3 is TGTGCCAGCAGTGAAGCGGAACACAATGAGCAGTTCTTC.

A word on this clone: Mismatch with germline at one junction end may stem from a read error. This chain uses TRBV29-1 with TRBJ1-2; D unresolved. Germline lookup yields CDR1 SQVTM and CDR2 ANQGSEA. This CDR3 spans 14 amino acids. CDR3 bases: TGCAGCGCTGAACCGGGCCCCCAGGAGGATGGCTACACCTTC. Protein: CSAEPGPQEDGYTF.

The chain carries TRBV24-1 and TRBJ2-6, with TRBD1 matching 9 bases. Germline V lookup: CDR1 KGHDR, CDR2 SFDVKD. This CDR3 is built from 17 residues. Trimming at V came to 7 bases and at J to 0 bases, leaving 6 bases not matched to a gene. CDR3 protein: CATSWDRVASGANVLTF. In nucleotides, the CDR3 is TGTGCCACCAGCTGGGACAGGGTAGCCTCTGGGGCCAACGTCCTGACTTTC.

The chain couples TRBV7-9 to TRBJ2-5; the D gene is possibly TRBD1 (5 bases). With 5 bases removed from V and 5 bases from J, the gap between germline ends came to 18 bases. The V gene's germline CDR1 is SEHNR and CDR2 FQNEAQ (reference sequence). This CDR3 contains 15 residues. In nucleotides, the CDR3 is TGTGCCAGCAGCCCCCAGGGTCGGCTAAGGGAGACCCAGTACTTC. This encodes CASSPQGRLRETQYF.

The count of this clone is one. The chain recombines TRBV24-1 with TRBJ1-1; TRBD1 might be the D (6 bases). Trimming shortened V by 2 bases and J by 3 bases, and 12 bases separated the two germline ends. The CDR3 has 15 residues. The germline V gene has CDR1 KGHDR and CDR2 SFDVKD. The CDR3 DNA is TGTGCCACCAGTGATTCCGGACAGCCCTACACTGAAGCTTTCTTT. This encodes CATSDSGQPYTEAFF.

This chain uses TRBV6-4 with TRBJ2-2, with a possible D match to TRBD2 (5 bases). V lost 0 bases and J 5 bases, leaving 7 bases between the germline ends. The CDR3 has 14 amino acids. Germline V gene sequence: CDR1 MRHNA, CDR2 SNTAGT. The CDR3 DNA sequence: TGTGCCAGCAGTGACTCTGGGGAGACCGGGGAGCTGTTTTTT. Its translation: CASSDSGETGELFF.